This T cell receptor (beta chain) was recorded in a study of cytomegalovirus exposure and HLA in healthy donors (dated by TCRdb to about 2017). Study-wide context: According to a later analysis, the roughly 120 validation repertoires were produced on the same platform as the approximately 610 repertoires of the first cohort. Besides the first cohort of hundreds of subjects, a separate validation cohort made up of over 95 different subjects was used. The aim of the study was to test whether cataloging public T cell receptors could identify signatures of past pathogen exposure. The study combined high-throughput TCR immunosequencing, statistical association of individual TCRs with disease status, and machine learning to predict cytomegalovirus infection status. The full study reports these points: A later analysis lacked HLA typing for the validation cohort, so it scored co-occurrence in that cohort across all 120 or so repertoires. In vitro tests confirmed that a few of the cytomegalovirus-associated TCR beta chains recognize cytomegalovirus antigens. In a later analysis, TCRs clustered in the first cohort were found to also tend to co-occur in the roughly 120 validation repertoires, with about 94% of cluster scores above 0. Cytomegalovirus status was reported to be diagnosed by the classifier with high specificity and sensitivity in both the original and validation cohorts. Across donors, most TCR sequences were observed very rarely, whereas some public TCRs were present in many individuals. The study listed 150 to 200 TCR beta chains as associated with cytomegalovirus. According to the authors, the approach could potentially be generalized to other disease states and immunological phenotypes.

The donors belonged to the validation cohort of over a hundred subjects, which was separate from the 666-subject first cohort. The CDR3 goes from the cysteine to the phenylalanine over 16 residues. The entry retains the CDR3 DNA only, 48 bases that are in frame from base 1. V drops 0 bases and J drops 5 bases, leaving 17 bases in between. CDR1 and CDR2 (LGHNA, YNFKEQ) derive from the germline V gene. Library preparation was by the immunoSEQ multiplex PCR assay. In the authors' own workflow: A statistical classification framework was built to diagnose cytomegalovirus status from the catalog of TCR beta chain sequences. TCRdb obtained this table from immuneACCESS and retained in-frame rearrangements with V and J assigned. These tables miss some clones; where compared with another copy, unresolved V genes account for less than half of the shortfall, and the remainder is unexplained. V, J and clone size reflect that table, while D and trimming were determined from the DNA. The sample table shows about 150,000 clones, and roughly 90% are seen once. The ten largest clonotypes hold 0.55% to 0.8% of the sample.

For this clone: Its target antigen remains unknown. One base away there is no much larger clone; base qualities are not given.

The TCR comes from a man in his late teens or twenties in good health and CMV-seronegative. The sequence links TRBV4-2 to TRBJ2-7; the D gene is perhaps TRBD1, on 6 matching bases. The sample comprised PBMCs. The CDR3 protein is CASSQEVRGGFHEQYF. At the DNA level, the sequence is TGTGCCAGCAGCCAAGAGGTCAGAGGGGGTTTCCACGAGCAGTACTTC.